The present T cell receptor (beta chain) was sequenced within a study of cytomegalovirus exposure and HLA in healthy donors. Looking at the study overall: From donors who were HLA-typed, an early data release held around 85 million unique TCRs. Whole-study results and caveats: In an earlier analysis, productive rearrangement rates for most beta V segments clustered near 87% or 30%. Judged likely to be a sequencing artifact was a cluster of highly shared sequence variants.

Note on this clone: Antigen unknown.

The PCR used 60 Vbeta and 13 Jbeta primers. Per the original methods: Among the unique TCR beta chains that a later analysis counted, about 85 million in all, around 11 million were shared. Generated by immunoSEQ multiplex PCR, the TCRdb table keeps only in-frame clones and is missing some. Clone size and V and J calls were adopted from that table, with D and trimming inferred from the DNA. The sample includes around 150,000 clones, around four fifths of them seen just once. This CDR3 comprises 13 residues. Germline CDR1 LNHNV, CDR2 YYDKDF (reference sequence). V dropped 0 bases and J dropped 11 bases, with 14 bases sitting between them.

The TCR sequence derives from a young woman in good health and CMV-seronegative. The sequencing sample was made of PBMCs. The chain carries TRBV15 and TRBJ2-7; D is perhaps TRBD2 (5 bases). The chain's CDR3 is CATSRDPGTWKYF. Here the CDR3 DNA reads TGTGCCACCAGCAGAGATCCGGGAACATGGAAGTACTTC.